Each of the 17 T cell receptor beta chains below was sequenced from the same sample in a study of cytotoxic CD8 clonotypes in ibrutinib-treated CLL. Only in-frame clones appear in the TCRdb table, and some are missing; sequencing was by immunoSEQ multiplex PCR. The sample includes around 70,000 clones, approximately 80% seen only once; the top ten take roughly 7.1%. The sample consisted of PBMCs, taken at disease progression, from a patient treated with ibrutinib. The origin of the receptors is a human donor with chronic lymphocytic leukemia.

The chain has TRBV5-1 and TRBJ2-7; TRBD2 matches at 11 bases. This CDR3 has 17 amino acids. The ends lost 1 base at V and 3 bases at J; junction bases unmatched: 9. In germline, CDR1 is SGHRS, CDR2 YFSETQ. In DNA, the CDR3 is TGCGCCAGCAGCTTGTACCCCGTTGGGACTAGCGGCTACGAGCAGTACTTC. It encodes CASSLYPVGTSGYEQYF.

V is TRBV7-2 and J is TRBJ2-3; TRBD2 matches at 7 bases. Germline CDR1 and CDR2: SGHTA and FQGNSA. The CDR3 runs to 18 residues. J gave up 0 bases and V 5 bases, and 14 bases lay outside the gene matches. As DNA, the CDR3 is TGTGCCAGCAGCCTACCCAGCTTGGCGCGGGGGAGCACAGATACGCAGTATTTT. It encodes CASSLPSLARGSTDTQYF.

The table lists this clone with a count of one. The chain has TRBV19 and TRBJ1-1; perhaps TRBD1 as D (6 bases). The germline gives CDR1 LNHDA, CDR2 SQIVND (reference sequence). With 7 bases removed from V and 3 bases from J, the gap between germline ends came to 21 bases. The CDR3 consists of 16 residues. The CDR3: CASMERGAAWDTEAFF. Written as DNA, the CDR3 is TGTGCCAGTATGGAGAGGGGGGCCGCCTGGGACACTGAAGCTTTCTTT.

The chain couples TRBV5-6 to TRBJ1-2, with D unclear. Per the germline V gene, CDR1 is SGHDT and CDR2 is YYEEEE. V lost 4 bases, J lost 2 bases, and 6 bases lay in between. CDR3 length equals 12 residues. CDR3 region: CASSALNYGYTF. The DNA for the CDR3 is TGTGCCAGCAGCGCCTTGAACTATGGCTACACCTTC.

The V call is TRBV7-9, the J call TRBJ1-5; the D is unclear. CDR1 SEHNR and CDR2 FQNEAQ come from the germline V gene (reference sequence). V lost 5 bases, J lost 6 bases, and 11 bases lay in between. This CDR3 is 13 amino acids long. The DNA for the CDR3 is TGTGCCAGCAGCCCCCGCCGGGCTCAGCCCCAGCATTTT. Its translation: CASSPRRAQPQHF. Full variable domain (remainder filled in from reference TRBV7-9 and TRBJ1-5): DTGVSQNPRHKITKRGQNVTFRCDPISEHNRLYWYRQTLGQGPEFLTYFQNEAQLEKSRLLSDRFSAERPKGSFSTLEIQRTEQGDSAMYLCASSPRRAQPQHFGDGTRLSIL.

This chain connects TRBV10-2 to TRBJ1-5; D ambiguous. V lost 7 bases and J lost 6, with 16 bases in between. Germline V gene sequence: CDR1 WSHSY, CDR2 SAAADI. The CDR3 has 14 residues. CDR3: CASTGSTDGQPQHF. Written as DNA, the CDR3 is TGCGCCAGCACCGGATCTACAGACGGTCAGCCCCAGCATTTT.

The V call is TRBV2, the J call TRBJ1-2; a weak D match, TRBD1 (5 bases). V was clipped by 6 bases and J by 3 bases, with 11 bases between them. This CDR3 contains 13 residues. CDR1 is SNHLY, CDR2 FYNNEI, per germline. CDR3 coding DNA: TGTGCCAGCAGCCTGCAGGGTGACTATGGCTACACCTTC. Protein product: CASSLQGDYGYTF. Based on the CDR3 plus reference TRBV2 and TRBJ1-2, the full variable domain is EPEVTQTPSHQVTQMGQEVILRCVPISNHLYFYWYRQILGQKVEFLVSFYNNEISEKSEIFDDQFSVERPDGSNFTLKIRSTKLEDSAMYFCASSLQGDYGYTFGSGTRLTVV.

In DNA form, the CDR3 reads TGTGCCAGTAGTATACTAGCGGGACCTCGCTCCTACAATGAGCAGTTCTTC. Its protein is CASSILAGPRSYNEQFF. The chain is built from TRBV19 and TRBJ2-1, with TRBD2 matching over 9 bases. Germline V gene data show CDR1 as LNHDA and CDR2 as SQIVND (reference sequence). CDR3 length: 17 residues. Germline trimming cut 2 bases from V and 0 bases from J; bases unmatched to any gene: 5.

The gene calls are TRBV9 and TRBJ2-2; D not resolved. Germline values: CDR1 SGDLS, CDR2 YYNGEE. This CDR3 contains 14 residues. The germline V and J ends were trimmed by 0 bases and 0 bases, with 3 bases remaining between them. The CDR3 DNA follows: TGTGCCAGCAGCGTAGGACCGAACACCGGGGAGCTGTTTTTT. Translation gives CASSVGPNTGELFF.

The chain is built from TRBV2 and TRBJ2-1, with a weak D call TRBD1 (5 bases). The V end was cut by 9 bases, the J end by 0 bases, with 18 bases between. Germline V gives CDR1 SNHLY, CDR2 FYNNEI. This CDR3 has 16 residues. The CDR3 DNA follows: TGTGCCAGGACCATGTTGGACACGTCCTCCTACAATGAGCAGTTCTTC. Amino acid sequence: CARTMLDTSSYNEQFF.

The V gene is TRBV10-1, the J gene TRBJ2-5; no firm D call. V lost 0 bases and J 2 bases, leaving 7 bases between the germline ends. This CDR3 has 14 residues. Per the germline V gene, CDR1 is WNHNN and CDR2 is SYGVQD (reference sequence). The CDR3 protein is CASSESAAQETQYF. The CDR3 coding sequence is TGCGCCAGCAGTGAGTCGGCAGCTCAAGAGACCCAGTACTTC.

The J gene is TRBJ1-5, the V gene TRBV10-3; unclear D gene. Looked up from germline, CDR1 is ENHRY and CDR2 is SYGVKD. The CDR3 extends over 14 amino acids. Trimming shortened V by 5 bases and J by 0 bases, and 8 bases separated the two germline ends. CDR3 bases: TGTGCCATCAGTAAAGTGGATAGCAATCAGCCCCAGCATTTT. This gives the protein CAISKVDSNQPQHF.

The rearrangement joins TRBV15 to TRBJ2-1, with 7 bases identical to TRBD1. Germline V lookup: CDR1 LNHNV, CDR2 YYDKDF (reference sequence). V trimming: 1 base; J trimming: 3 bases; junction bases outside the gene matches: 3. This CDR3 has 15 residues. CDR3 loop: CATSRGQGGYNEQFF. The CDR3 nucleotides read TGTGCCACCAGCAGAGGACAGGGTGGCTACAATGAGCAGTTCTTC.

The chain couples TRBV28 to TRBJ2-1; 10 positions match TRBD2. The CDR3 runs to 17 residues. The J segment lost 9 bases and the V segment lost 7 bases, leaving 18 bases of the junction unmatched. The germline V gene encodes CDR1 MDHEN and CDR2 SYDVKM. CDR3 residues: CASNSLAGEMILGEQFF. CDR3 nucleotides: TGTGCCAGCAATAGCCTAGCGGGGGAAATGATCCTCGGTGAGCAGTTCTTC.

This chain uses TRBV5-1 with TRBJ2-3, with D tentatively TRBD1 (6 bases). The germline V and J ends were trimmed by 3 bases and 3 bases, with 17 bases remaining between them. Germline CDR1 SGHRS, CDR2 YFSETQ. The CDR3 covers 16 residues. CDR3 region: CASSWTRGSSTDTQYF. DNA of the CDR3: TGCGCCAGCAGCTGGACCAGGGGATCGTCGACAGATACGCAGTATTTT.

The V call is TRBV5-6, the J call TRBJ2-1; D uncertain. Germline loops: CDR1 SGHDT, CDR2 YYEEEE. This CDR3 contains 14 residues. V gave up 0 bases and J gave up 5 bases, with 9 bases separating them. CDR3 in amino acids: CASSLVPRHNEQFF. CDR3 sequence (DNA): TGTGCCAGCAGCTTGGTCCCCCGACACAATGAGCAGTTCTTC.

The rearrangement links TRBV5-4 to TRBJ2-1; the D gene is possibly TRBD2 (6 bases). The germline V gene has CDR1 SGHNT and CDR2 YYREEE (reference sequence). The V end was cut by 0 bases, the J end by 5 bases, with 18 bases between. CDR3 size: 17 residues. The CDR3 here is CASSLGGARGRNNEQFF. CDR3 sequence (DNA): TGTGCCAGCAGCTTGGGCGGGGCCCGGGGGAGAAACAATGAGCAGTTCTTC.